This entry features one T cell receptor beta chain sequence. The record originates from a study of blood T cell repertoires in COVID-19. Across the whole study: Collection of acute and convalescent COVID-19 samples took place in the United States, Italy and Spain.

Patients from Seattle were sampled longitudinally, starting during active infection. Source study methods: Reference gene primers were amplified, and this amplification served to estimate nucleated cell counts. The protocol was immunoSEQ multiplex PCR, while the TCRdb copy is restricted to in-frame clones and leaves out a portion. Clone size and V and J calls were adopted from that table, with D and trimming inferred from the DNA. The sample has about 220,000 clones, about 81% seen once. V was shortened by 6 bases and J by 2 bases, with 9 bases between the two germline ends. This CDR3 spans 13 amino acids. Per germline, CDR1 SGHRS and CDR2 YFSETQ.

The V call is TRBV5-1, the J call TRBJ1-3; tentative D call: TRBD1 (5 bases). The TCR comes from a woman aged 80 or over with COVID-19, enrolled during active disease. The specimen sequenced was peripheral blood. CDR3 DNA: TGCGCCAGCACCGACAGTCCTGGAAACACCATATATTTT. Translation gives CASTDSPGNTIYF.